The T cell receptor (beta chain) described here comes from a study of monozygotic twins with inflammatory bowel disease. Template switching introduced UMIs that contain a 6-nucleotide sample barcode. For each CDR3 protein, TCRdb gives one entry from its re-call of the 5' RACE reads, without DNA. This listing includes just over 300,000 distinct CDR3 sequences. Study findings and constraints: Especially with disease activity, IBD patients had fewer clonotypes in common with others than healthy twins did. Variability in patient repertoires may have come partly from differing immunosuppressive treatments.

On this clonotype itself: Its antigen remains unidentified.

CDR1 SGHDT and CDR2 YYEEEE come from the germline V gene. This CDR3 comprises 17 residues. Collection of a roughly 2.5 ml blood sample took place per donor. The chain recombines TRBV5-6 with TRBJ2-3; the TCRdb D gene call, TRBD2, has no DNA to confirm it. The TCR comes from a human donor with ulcerative colitis or Crohn's disease, or a healthy co-twin of an affected twin (not recorded which). Input material: blood. CDR3: CASGRLAGGTSTDTQYF.